Each of the 29 T cell receptor beta chains below was sequenced from the same sample in a study of T cell responses to AZD1222 COVID-19 vaccine (dated by TCRdb to the early 2020s). The receptor library was made with the immunoSEQ multiplex PCR assay. Entries here come from immuneACCESS through TCRdb and include only in-frame sequences with V and J called. Some clones fail to appear in such tables; in the studies checked, an unresolved V gene covers under half of the shortfall, and the cause of the remainder is unknown. In this sample the table shows about 150,000 clones, 80% to 90% of which occur a single time. The ten largest clones capture roughly 7% of the sample. The sample's time point label, in plain terms: sample from adult after SARS-CoV-2 infection, after symptom onset. This sample comprised peripheral blood, obtained after recovery from COVID-19. Receptors were obtained from an adult who had recovered from COVID-19.

The chain carries TRBV7-9 and TRBJ2-7, with 9 bases fitting TRBD2. The CDR3 contains 15 residues. V was pared by 0 bases and J by 3 bases, with 3 bases of the junction left unmatched. CDR1 SEHNR and CDR2 FQNEAQ come from the germline V gene (reference sequence). CDR3 coding DNA: TGTGCCAGCAGCTTAGCGACTAGCGGCCTCTACGAGCAGTACTTC. Translated: CASSLATSGLYEQYF.

The chain couples TRBV6-5 to TRBJ2-3; D is perhaps TRBD1 (5 bases). The germline gives CDR1 MNHEY, CDR2 SVGAGI. The CDR3 is made up of 13 amino acids. V was shortened by 7 bases and J by 4 bases, with 12 bases between the two germline ends. The CDR3 DNA follows: TGTGCCAGCACAGGGTTGGTCGCAGATACGCAGTATTTT. Its translation: CASTGLVADTQYF.

The chain is built from TRBV7-9 and TRBJ2-5; 8 bases align to TRBD1. Germline lookup yields CDR1 SEHNR and CDR2 FQNEAQ (reference sequence). Trimming cost V 4 bases and J 4 bases; bases outside gene matches: 2. This CDR3 is 13 amino acids long. The CDR3 sequence: CASSYGQGETQYF. CDR3 bases: TGTGCCAGCAGCTACGGACAGGGAGAGACCCAGTACTTC.

This rearrangement joins TRBV27 to TRBJ1-4; weak D call: TRBD1 (6 bases). Germline V gives CDR1 MNHEY, CDR2 SMNVEV (reference sequence). The CDR3 sequence is 14 residues long. Between the trimmed V and J ends, which lost 4 bases and 8 bases, there was a span of 14 bases. CDR3 protein: CASSSRQDGEKLFF. In DNA form, the CDR3 reads TGTGCCAGCAGTTCGAGACAGGATGGGGAAAAACTGTTTTTT. Filled out from reference TRBV27 and TRBJ1-4, the complete variable domain reads EAQVTQNPRYLITVTGKKLTVTCSQNMNHEYMSWYRQDPGLGLRQIYYSMNVEVTDKGDVPEGYKVSRKEKRNFPLILESPSPNQTSLYFCASSSRQDGEKLFFGSGTQLSVL.

The V gene is TRBV10-2, the J gene TRBJ1-1; 7 positions agree with TRBD1. The CDR3 extends over 12 amino acids. The germline V gene encodes CDR1 WSHSY and CDR2 SAAADI. V dropped 8 bases and J dropped 11; count of bases not matched to a gene: 11. CDR3 in DNA: TGCGCCAGCTCAACCAAAGACAGGGTGGCTTTCTTT. It yields the protein CASSTKDRVAFF.

The genes are TRBV28 and TRBJ2-6; 8 bases agree with TRBD2. J gave up 0 bases and V 3 bases, and 4 bases lay outside the gene matches. This CDR3 has 17 residues. Germline loops: CDR1 MDHEN, CDR2 SYDVKM. The CDR3 DNA reads as TGTGCCAGCAGTTTGGTCGGGGGGGCCTCTGGGGCCAACGTCCTGACTTTC. This encodes CASSLVGGASGANVLTF.

The rearrangement joins TRBV6-5 to TRBJ1-1, with D unclear. Germline CDR1 MNHEY, CDR2 SVGAGI. This CDR3 comprises 14 residues. Trimming removed 6 bases from V and 0 bases from J, with 11 bases in between. In DNA form, the CDR3 reads TGTGCCAGCAGGGCTCAGGTTCTGAACACTGAAGCTTTCTTT. It is translated as CASRAQVLNTEAFF.

The count of this clone is one. The rearrangement uses TRBV5-4 and TRBJ1-6; D is ambiguous. Trimming pared 0 bases from V and 10 bases from J, leaving 5 bases between. The CDR3 is 12 residues long. Germline lookup yields CDR1 SGHNT and CDR2 YYREEE (reference sequence). The CDR3 bases are TGTGCCAGCAGCTTGGACCTCTCACCCCTCCACTTT. Translation: CASSLDLSPLHF.

Here the CDR3 DNA reads TGTGCCAGCAGTGAAGCCAGGAACTACGAGCAGTACTTC. Translating gives CASSEARNYEQYF. The chain is built from TRBV2 and TRBJ2-7; D is undetermined. This CDR3 is 13 amino acids long. Trimming pared 0 bases from V and 3 bases from J, leaving 6 bases between. CDR1 SNHLY and CDR2 FYNNEI come from the germline V gene.

The chain links TRBV7-9 to TRBJ1-2; no clear D gene. The V end lost 5 bases, the J end lost 5 bases, and 12 bases lay between the germline ends. This CDR3 has 13 amino acids. Germline loops: CDR1 SEHNR, CDR2 FQNEAQ (reference sequence). The CDR3 loop reads CASSQTDRYGYTF. CDR3 bases: TGTGCCAGCAGCCAGACCGATCGGTATGGCTACACCTTC.

This chain joins TRBV9 and TRBJ1-2; 9 bases are a match to TRBD1. From germline, CDR1 is SGDLS and CDR2 YYNGEE. The CDR3 is made up of 16 amino acids. J lost 7 bases, V lost 6 bases, and 16 bases had no gene match. DNA of the CDR3: TGTGCCAGCACCTTAAGCGGACAGGGGTCTTTTTCTGGCTACACCTTC. The encoded protein is CASTLSGQGSFSGYTF. Supplemented by reference TRBV9 and TRBJ1-2, the full variable domain reads DSGVTQTPKHLITATGQRVTLRCSPRSGDLSVYWYQQSLDQGLQFLIQYYNGEERAKGNILERFSAQQFPDLHSELNLSSLELGDSALYFCASTLSGQGSFSGYTFGSGTRLTVV.

This sequence joins TRBV9 and TRBJ1-3, with a weak D call TRBD1 (6 bases). Germline CDR1 reads SGDLS; CDR2 reads YYNGEE. The germline V and J ends were trimmed by 0 bases and 4 bases, with 14 bases remaining between them. The CDR3 consists of 16 residues. The CDR3 sequence: CASSVDWGAAGNTIYF. CDR3 DNA sequence: TGTGCCAGCAGCGTAGACTGGGGGGCCGCGGGAAACACCATATATTTT.

This clone was picked up one time. The V and J genes are TRBV2 and TRBJ2-1; TRBD2 matches 7 bases. Germline V gene data show CDR1 as SNHLY and CDR2 as FYNNEI. V was clipped by 6 bases and J by 0 bases; unmatched bases: 8. The CDR3 sequence is 16 residues long. The CDR3 sequence: CASSWGGGSSYNEQFF. In DNA, the CDR3 is TGTGCCAGCAGCTGGGGGGGAGGGAGCTCCTACAATGAGCAGTTCTTC.

This clone was seen once. V gene TRBV20-1 combines with J gene TRBJ1-5, with D unclear. The CDR3 extends over 14 amino acids. V dropped 3 bases and J dropped 0 bases, with 9 bases sitting between them. CDR1 and CDR2 from the germline V gene are DFQATT and SNEGSKA (reference sequence). Written as DNA, the CDR3 is TGCAGTGCTAGTGGGTTTTATAGCAATCAGCCCCAGCATTTT. Translation gives CSASGFYSNQPQHF.

The chain is built from TRBV28 and TRBJ2-1; D perhaps matches TRBD2 (6 bases). V lost 2 bases to trimming and J lost 6 bases, with 11 bases between them. Germline V gene sequence: CDR1 MDHEN, CDR2 SYDVKM. The CDR3 covers 14 residues. CDR3 coding DNA: TGTGCCAGCAGTTTAGCGGGACTCCTCAATGAGCAGTTCTTC. The encoded protein is CASSLAGLLNEQFF.

The chain carries TRBV3-1 (or the pseudogene TRBV3-2) and TRBJ2-7; 7 bases are shared with TRBD2. The germline CDR1 and CDR2 sequences are LGHDT and YNNKEL (reference sequence). CDR3 size: 14 residues. J gave up 4 bases and V 3 bases, and 6 bases lay outside the gene matches. The CDR3 coding sequence is TGTGCCAGCAGCCAGAGCGGGACTTCTTACGAGCAGTACTTC. Protein sequence: CASSQSGTSYEQYF.

V and J are TRBV6-1 and TRBJ2-5; D is ambiguous. The CDR3 runs 11 residues. V dropped 1 base and J dropped 6 bases, with 3 bases sitting between them. Germline loops: CDR1 MNHNS, CDR2 SASEGT. CDR3: CASSEEQTQYF. The CDR3 bases are TGTGCCAGCAGTGAAGAGCAGACCCAGTACTTC.

V and J are TRBV11-2 and TRBJ1-4; D unresolved. Between the trimmed V and J ends, which lost 0 bases and 8 bases, there was a span of 13 bases. The CDR3 consists of 15 residues. The germline V gene encodes CDR1 SGHAT and CDR2 FQNNGV. CDR3 bases: TGTGCCAGCAGCTTAGATCTAAAGGATCGAGAAAAACTGTTTTTT. Amino acids: CASSLDLKDREKLFF. Filled out from reference TRBV11-2 and TRBJ1-4, the complete variable domain reads EAGVAQSPRYKIIEKRQSVAFWCNPISGHATLYWYQQILGQGPKLLIQFQNNGVVDDSQLPKDRFSAERLKGVDSTLKIQPAKLEDSAVYLCASSLDLKDREKLFFGSGTQLSVL.

This clone was observed a single time. This sequence joins TRBV27 and TRBJ1-5; a weak D match, TRBD1 (5 bases). Germline lookup yields CDR1 MNHEY and CDR2 SMNVEV (reference sequence). The CDR3 length is 18 residues. V was trimmed by 6 bases and J by 0 bases, leaving 21 bases between them. The CDR3, as DNA: TGTGCCAGCAGCCCCCTGTCGGTGAGGGGAGGTAGCAATCAGCCCCAGCATTTT. Translation gives CASSPLSVRGGSNQPQHF.

This clone has only a few counts. The rearrangement links TRBV28 to TRBJ2-1; D perhaps matches TRBD1 (5 bases). The length of the CDR3 is 11 residues. V was cut by 7 bases and J by 11 bases, with 12 bases left in between. Germline assignment: CDR1 MDHEN and CDR2 SYDVKM. The CDR3 reads CASTGRAQQFF. The CDR3 bases are TGTGCCAGCACAGGCAGGGCACAGCAGTTCTTC.

The chain employs TRBV11-3 and TRBJ2-3, with unresolved D. The V gene's germline CDR1 is SGHNT and CDR2 YENEEA. V lost 1 base and J 7 bases, leaving 12 bases between the germline ends. The CDR3 loop spans 14 amino acids. The CDR3 sequence is CASSLGRHSNTQYF. The CDR3 region has the DNA TGTGCCAGCAGCTTAGGTCGTCACTCGAATACGCAGTATTTT.

Comments on this clone: The sample has other DNA sequences that encode this CDR3 too. The chain has TRBV29-1 and TRBJ2-3; D may be TRBD2 (5 bases). Germline CDR1 reads SQVTM; CDR2 reads ANQGSEA. CDR3 length: 14 residues. Deletions cut 0 bases from V and 2 bases from J, with 9 bases between. The CDR3 coding sequence is TGCAGCGTTGAAGATCGGGGTAACACAGATACGCAGTATTTT. Translated, it gives CSVEDRGNTDTQYF.

The V gene is TRBV7-6, the J gene TRBJ2-7; D perhaps matches TRBD1 (7 bases). Germline assignment: CDR1 SGHVS and CDR2 FNYEAQ. V was cut by 3 bases and J by 4 bases, with 19 bases left in between. This CDR3 comprises 16 residues. DNA of the CDR3: TGTGCCAGCAGCTTGGGCGCGACAGGGACTCTTTACGAGCAGTACTTC. Amino acid sequence: CASSLGATGTLYEQYF.

The V and J genes are TRBV9 and TRBJ2-1; 8 positions match TRBD2. The J segment lost 5 bases and the V segment lost 3 bases, leaving 7 bases of the junction unmatched. Germline CDR1 reads SGDLS; CDR2 reads YYNGEE. CDR3 size: 15 residues. The CDR3 DNA reads TGTGCCAGCAGCGGTATGCGGGAGGCTCACAATGAGCAGTTCTTC. This gives the protein CASSGMREAHNEQFF.

This clone came up once. V is TRBV18 and J is TRBJ1-1; D is perhaps TRBD1 (5 bases). Germline loops: CDR1 KGHSH, CDR2 LQKENI. This CDR3 comprises 15 residues. V was clipped by 5 bases and J by 3 bases, with 16 bases between them. The DNA for the CDR3 is TGTGCCAGCTCAACCGGGGCAGTAGGAGACACTGAAGCTTTCTTT. Residues: CASSTGAVGDTEAFF.

The chain uses TRBV10-3 and TRBJ2-7; D is undetermined. Germline-derived CDR1 and CDR2 are ENHRY and SYGVKD. The CDR3 is made up of 14 amino acids. V was shortened by 0 bases and J by 4 bases, with 10 bases between the two germline ends. CDR3 loop: CAISESDRTYEQYF. The CDR3 DNA follows: TGTGCCATCAGTGAGTCGGATAGAACTTACGAGCAGTACTTC.

V gene TRBV19 combines with J gene TRBJ1-2, with no clear D. V was clipped by 5 bases and J by 0 bases, with 13 bases between them. The CDR3 loop spans 15 amino acids. CDR1 is LNHDA and CDR2 is SQIVND in the germline V gene (reference sequence). CDR3 loop: CASSLMGSANYGYTF. In DNA, the CDR3 is TGTGCCAGTAGTCTGATGGGGTCAGCTAACTATGGCTACACCTTC.

The J gene is TRBJ1-2, the V gene TRBV19, with D tentatively TRBD1 (6 bases). The V end was cut by 2 bases, the J end by 0 bases, with 13 bases between. From germline, CDR1 is LNHDA and CDR2 SQIVND (reference sequence). The CDR3 runs 16 residues. The CDR3 sequence: CASSILGGGPNYGYTF. The CDR3, as DNA: TGTGCCAGTAGTATATTGGGGGGCGGCCCTAACTATGGCTACACCTTC. Combining the CDR3 with reference TRBV19 and TRBJ1-2 gives the whole variable domain DGGITQSPKYLFRKEGQNVTLSCEQNLNHDAMYWYRQDPGQGLRLIYYSQIVNDFQKGDIAEGYSVSREKKESFPLTVTSAQKNPTAFYLCASSILGGGPNYGYTFGSGTRLTVV.

The chain recombines TRBV10-2 with TRBJ1-1, with D tentatively TRBD1 (5 bases). Trimming took off 7 bases at V and 7 bases at J, with 13 bases between the two ends. Germline values: CDR1 WSHSY, CDR2 SAAADI. The CDR3 length is 12 residues. The CDR3 coding sequence is TGCGCCAGCATCGACAGTTTACGTGAAGCTTTCTTT. Translated, it gives CASIDSLREAFF.